This note documents a single T cell receptor beta chain sequence. This entry comes from a study of blood T cell repertoires in COVID-19. Original processing methods: Cell counts per sample came from amplifying reference gene primers. Method: immunoSEQ multiplex PCR; TCRdb's copy keeps in-frame clones and lacks some. D and trimming were read from the DNA, whereas the V and J calls and clone size are those reported in that table. Of 250,000 or so clones listed, around nine tenths are singletons. Participants were aged 18 to 89 years from 24 US areas. Cohort placement rested on clinical history that participants reported themselves. V shed 3 bases and J shed 8 bases, with 25 bases lying between them. Germline assignment: CDR1 LGHDT and CDR2 YNNKEL (reference sequence). The CDR3 sequence is 17 residues long.

The specimen was PBMCs or T cells enriched from blood (not recorded which). This TCR derives from a woman aged 40 to 55 who had been exposed to COVID-19. The chain is built from TRBV3-1 (or the pseudogene TRBV3-2) and TRBJ1-2; a possible D gene is TRBD1 (6 bases). The CDR3 DNA sequence: TGTGCCAGCAGCCAGGTTGGGGGGGCTGGGGCGAACAACGGCTACACCTTC. Protein sequence: CASSQVGGAGANNGYTF.